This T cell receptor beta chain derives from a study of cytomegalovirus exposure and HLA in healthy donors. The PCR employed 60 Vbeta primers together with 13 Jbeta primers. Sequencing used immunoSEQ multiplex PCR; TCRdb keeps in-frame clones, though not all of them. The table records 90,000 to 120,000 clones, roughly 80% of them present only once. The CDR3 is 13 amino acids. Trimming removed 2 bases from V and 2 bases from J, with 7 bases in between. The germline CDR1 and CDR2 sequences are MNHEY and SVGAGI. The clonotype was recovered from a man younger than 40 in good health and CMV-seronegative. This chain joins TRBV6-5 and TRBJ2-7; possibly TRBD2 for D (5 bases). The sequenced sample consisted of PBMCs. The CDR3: CASSYEGTYEQYF. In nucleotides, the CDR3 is TGTGCCAGCAGTTACGAGGGAACCTACGAGCAGTACTTC.